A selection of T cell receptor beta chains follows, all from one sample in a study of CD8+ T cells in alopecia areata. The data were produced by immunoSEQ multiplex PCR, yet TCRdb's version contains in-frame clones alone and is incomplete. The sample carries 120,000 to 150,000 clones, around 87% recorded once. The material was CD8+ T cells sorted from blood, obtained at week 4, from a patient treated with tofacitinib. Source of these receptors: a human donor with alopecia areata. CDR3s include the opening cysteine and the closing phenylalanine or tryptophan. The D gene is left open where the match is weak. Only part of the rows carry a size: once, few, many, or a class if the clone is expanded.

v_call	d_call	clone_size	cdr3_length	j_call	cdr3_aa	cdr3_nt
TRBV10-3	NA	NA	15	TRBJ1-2	CAISEVRQDYYGYTF	TGTGCCATCAGTGAGGTACGACAGGACTACTATGGCTACACCTTC
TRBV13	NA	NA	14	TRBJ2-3	CASSLGSGVDTQYF	TGTGCCAGCAGCTTAGGTTCTGGGGTGGATACGCAGTATTTT
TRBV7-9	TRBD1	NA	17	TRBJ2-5	CASSPPKGTAHQETQYF	TGTGCCAGCAGCCCTCCAAAAGGGACAGCCCACCAAGAGACCCAGTACTTC
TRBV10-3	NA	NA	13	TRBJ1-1	CAISPGLGTEAFF	TGTGCCATCAGTCCGGGGTTGGGGACTGAAGCTTTCTTT
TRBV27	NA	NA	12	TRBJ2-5	CASSPGGETQYF	TGTGCCAGCAGTCCAGGGGGGGAGACCCAGTACTTC
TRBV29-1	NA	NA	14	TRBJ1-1	CSVESSRVVAEAFF	TGCAGCGTTGAATCTTCCAGGGTGGTCGCTGAAGCTTTCTTT
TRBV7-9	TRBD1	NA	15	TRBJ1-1	CASSLAQGVDTEAFF	TGTGCCAGCAGCTTAGCTCAGGGGGTAGACACTGAAGCTTTCTTT
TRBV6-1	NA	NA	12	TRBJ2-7	CASRATGGEQYF	TGTGCCAGCAGAGCGACAGGAGGTGAGCAGTACTTC
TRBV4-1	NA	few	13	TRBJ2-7	CASSPDGAREQYF	TGCGCCAGCAGTCCTGACGGGGCGCGGGAGCAGTACTTC
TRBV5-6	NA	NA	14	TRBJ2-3	CASNMPQTADTQYF	TGTGCCAGTAACATGCCCCAGACGGCAGATACGCAGTATTTT
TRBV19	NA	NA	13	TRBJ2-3	CAGDFFLADTQYF	TGTGCCGGGGACTTTTTCCTCGCAGATACGCAGTATTTT
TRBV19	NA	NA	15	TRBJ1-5	CASSMTVGSNQPQHF	TGTGCCAGTAGTATGACGGTGGGAAGCAATCAGCCCCAGCATTTT
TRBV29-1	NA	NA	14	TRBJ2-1	CSVVGKGMGNEQFF	TGCAGCGTTGTGGGTAAGGGTATGGGCAATGAGCAGTTCTTC
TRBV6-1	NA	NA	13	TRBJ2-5	CASSDRLQETQYF	TGTGCCAGCAGTGACAGGCTCCAAGAGACCCAGTACTTC
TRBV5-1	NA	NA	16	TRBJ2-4	CASSLAGATAKNIQYF	TGCGCCAGCAGCTTGGCCGGGGCGACAGCCAAAAACATTCAGTACTTC
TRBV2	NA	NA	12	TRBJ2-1	CASSGRYNEQFF	TGTGCCAGCAGTGGAAGGTACAATGAGCAGTTCTTC
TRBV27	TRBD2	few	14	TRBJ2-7	CASSPAGTTYEQYF	TGTGCCAGCAGTCCCGCCGGGACTACCTACGAGCAGTACTTC
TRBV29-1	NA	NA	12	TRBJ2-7	CSVETEYYEQYF	TGCAGCGTTGAAACAGAGTACTACGAGCAGTACTTC
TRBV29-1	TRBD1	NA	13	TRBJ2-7	CSATDRGSYEQYF	TGCAGCGCAACCGACAGGGGTAGCTACGAGCAGTACTTC
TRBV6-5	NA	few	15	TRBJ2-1	CASSYLLGRDDEQFF	TGTGCCAGCAGTTACCTACTTGGGCGGGACGATGAGCAGTTCTTC
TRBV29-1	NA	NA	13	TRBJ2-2	CSVAVANTGELFF	TGCAGCGTTGCAGTGGCGAACACCGGGGAGCTGTTTTTT
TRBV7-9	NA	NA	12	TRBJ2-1	CASRATGNEQFF	TGTGCCAGCAGGGCTACAGGGAATGAGCAGTTCTTC
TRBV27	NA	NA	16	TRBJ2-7	CASSFYSSGIYYEQYF	TGTGCCAGCAGTTTTTATTCGTCAGGGATCTACTACGAGCAGTACTTC
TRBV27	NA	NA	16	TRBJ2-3	CASSLLDPGYTDTQYF	TGTGCCAGCAGTTTACTAGACCCCGGTTACACAGATACGCAGTATTTT
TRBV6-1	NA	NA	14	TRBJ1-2	CASRADSQIYGYTF	TGTGCCAGCAGAGCTGACAGCCAGATCTATGGCTACACCTTC
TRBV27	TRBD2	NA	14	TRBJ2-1	CASRPGLAHNEQFF	TGTGCCAGCAGACCGGGACTAGCACACAATGAGCAGTTCTTC
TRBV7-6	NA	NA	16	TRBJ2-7	CASSLVTGSSSYEQYF	TGTGCCAGCAGCTTAGTTACGGGATCAAGCTCCTACGAGCAGTACTTC
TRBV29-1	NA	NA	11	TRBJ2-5	CSVAGQETQYF	TGCAGCGTTGCCGGACAAGAGACCCAGTACTTC
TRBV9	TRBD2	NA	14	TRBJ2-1	CASSVESGSNEQFF	TGTGCCAGCAGCGTAGAAAGCGGGAGCAATGAGCAGTTCTTC